Below, 31 T cell receptor beta chains from the same sample are listed, as sequenced in a study of T cells after yellow fever vaccination. One entry per CDR3 protein results from TCRdb running MiXCR on the 5' RACE reads. Of a few hundred thousand distinct CDR3 sequences listed, more than 8.5% are singletons. This specimen was PBMCs, taken on the day of the first yellow fever vaccination. The receptors come from a man aged 18 to 29 who received the YFV17D yellow fever vaccine.

The chain uses TRBV14 and TRBJ2-7; possibly TRBD2 for D (6 bases). Trimming removed 4 bases at V and 1 base at J, with 11 bases between. This CDR3 comprises 14 residues. The germline V gene encodes CDR1 SGHDN and CDR2 FVKESK. The CDR3 nucleotides read TGTGCCAGCAGCCGGGGGGTGGGGTCCTACGAGCAGTACTTC. Its translation: CASSRGVGSYEQYF.

V usage is TRBV5-5 and J usage is TRBJ2-7; 8 bases fit TRBD2. CDR3 size: 14 residues. Losses at the gene ends were 2 bases for V and 3 bases for J; bases not matched to a gene: 4. Germline V gene sequence: CDR1 SGHKS, CDR2 YYEKEE (reference sequence). For the CDR3, the DNA is TGTGCCAGCAGCTTAGCCGGGACTAGCTACGAGCAGTACGTC. Protein sequence: CASSLAGTSYEQYV.

A word on this clonotype: A junction boundary mismatches the germline segment, possibly from a read error. The chain joins TRBV30 to TRBJ1-5; D not certain. The germline CDR1 and CDR2 sequences are GTSNPN and SVGIG (reference sequence). CDR3 length: 13 residues. The CDR3 sequence is CAWGVGSNQPQHF. The CDR3 nucleotides read TGTGCCTGGGGTGTCGGTAGCAATCAGCCCCAGCATTTT.

About this clonotype itself: The final CDR3 position lacks the conserved phenylalanine or tryptophan, pointing to a likely read error. The DNA is left out, because the CDR3 cannot be placed on it with certainty; the CDR3 is given as TCRdb lists it. The chain links TRBV7-3 to TRBJ2-7. Germline V gene sequence: CDR1 SGHTA, CDR2 FQGTGA. The CDR3 spans 8 amino acids, including both terminal residues. CDR3 amino acids: CASSSCVA.

CDR3 amino acids: CASSQISGANVLTF. CDR3 nucleotides: TGCGCCAGCAGCCAAATATCTGGGGCCAACGTCCTGACTTTC. This rearrangement joins TRBV5-1 to TRBJ2-6; no clear D. Germline V gives CDR1 SGHRS, CDR2 YFSETQ. The CDR3 totals 14 residues. Trimming took 4 bases from V and 1 from J, leaving 6 bases between them.

This clonotype was found a few times. The V gene is TRBV11-2, the J gene TRBJ2-3, with 7 bases that match TRBD2. CDR3 length: 15 amino acids. The germline gives CDR1 SGHAT, CDR2 FQNNGV. With V trimmed by 2 bases and J by 5 bases, 7 bases remained unmatched. Here the CDR3 DNA reads TGTGCCAGCAGCTTACGGGGCCGCGGGGGAGATACGCAGTATTTT. It codes for CASSLRGRGGDTQYF.

The sample holds a few counts of this clonotype. This rearrangement joins TRBV20-1 to TRBJ1-1, with a weak D call TRBD1 (5 bases). Germline CDR1 DFQATT, CDR2 SNEGSKA (reference sequence). The CDR3 has 13 amino acids. Between the trimmed V and J ends, which lost 6 bases and 0 bases, there was a span of 11 bases. CDR3 region: CSATWGMNTEAFF. Here the CDR3 DNA reads TGCAGTGCGACCTGGGGGATGAACACTGAAGCTTTCTTT.

This clonotype appeared a few times. The V gene is TRBV15, the J gene TRBJ2-3, with D tentatively TRBD1 or TRBD2 (6 bases each). The CDR3 has 15 amino acids. Germline lookup yields CDR1 LNHNV and CDR2 YYDKDF (reference sequence). Trimming took off 0 bases at V and 5 bases at J, with 12 bases between the two ends. In nucleotides, the CDR3 is TGTGCCACCAGCAGAGATCCGGGGGCGGGAGATACGCAGTATTTT. This gives the protein CATSRDPGAGDTQYF.

The V gene is TRBV9, the J gene TRBJ1-6; D is possibly TRBD1 (5 bases). V lost 0 bases and J 8 bases, leaving 15 bases between the germline ends. This CDR3 contains 16 residues. Germline V gives CDR1 SGDLS, CDR2 YYNGEE. The CDR3 DNA follows: TGTGCCAGCAGCGTAGAGGCAGGGCAAGGGGATTCACCCCTCCACTTT. Translating gives CASSVEAGQGDSPLHF.

This clonotype was recorded at least ten times. The chain has TRBV5-4 and TRBJ1-1; D is unclear. The V end was cut by 0 bases, the J end by 1 base, with 10 bases between. The CDR3 extends over 15 amino acids. Germline lookup yields CDR1 SGHNT and CDR2 YYREEE (reference sequence). In nucleotides, the CDR3 is TGTGCCAGCAGCTTGGAGGTGTGGGAGAACACTGAAGCTTTCTTT. Protein sequence: CASSLEVWENTEAFF.

This clonotype has only a few counts. The chain couples TRBV20-1 to TRBJ2-7, with D perhaps TRBD1 or TRBD2 (5 bases each). CDR1 and CDR2 from the germline V gene are DFQATT and SNEGSKA (reference sequence). The CDR3 sequence is 14 residues long. The V gene lost 3 bases and the J gene lost 5 bases, with 17 bases spanning the gap. The CDR3 region is CSARVPYLGDEQYF. The CDR3 coding sequence is TGCAGTGCTAGGGTCCCGTACCTGGGGGACGAGCAGTACTTC.

The chain has TRBV5-1 and TRBJ2-1, with D unresolved. Trimming cost V 4 bases and J 4 bases, with 9 bases left between them. Germline V gene sequence: CDR1 SGHRS, CDR2 YFSETQ. This CDR3 region has 13 residues. CDR3 bases: TGCGCCAGCAGCGTTGACGGATACAATGAGCAGTTCTTC. This translates into CASSVDGYNEQFF.

J is TRBJ1-3 and V is TRBV20-1; 10 nucleotides align to TRBD1. Germline trimming cut 0 bases from V and 4 bases from J; bases unmatched to any gene: 12. This CDR3 is 18 amino acids long. Germline assignment: CDR1 DFQATT and CDR2 SNEGSKA (reference sequence). In DNA, the CDR3 is TGCAGTGCTAGAGATCCCCGGACAGGGGGTTATGTGGGAAACACCATATATTTT. It yields the protein CSARDPRTGGYVGNTIYF.

This clonotype appeared many times. The rearrangement uses TRBV11-2 and TRBJ2-2; 7 positions agree with TRBD2. The J segment lost 5 bases and the V segment lost 5 bases, leaving 8 bases of the junction unmatched. From germline, CDR1 is SGHAT and CDR2 FQNNGV. This CDR3 has 15 residues. CDR3 protein: CASSPALGGTGELFF. In DNA form, the CDR3 reads TGTGCCAGCAGCCCAGCCCTCGGGGGGACCGGGGAGCTGTTTTTT.

This chain uses TRBV7-2 with TRBJ2-7; TRBD2 matches at 8 bases. The germline CDR1 and CDR2 sequences are SGHTA and FQGNSA. After removal of 5 bases from V and 0 bases from J, the junction contained 6 bases not matched to a gene. This CDR3 is built from 15 residues. For the CDR3, the DNA is TGTGCCAGCAGCCTGAGCGGGGGACACTCCTACGAGCAGTACTTC. Translated: CASSLSGGHSYEQYF.

The CDR3 nucleotides read TGTGCCAGCGGGGGGATAGCGGGGGGGGAGACCCAGTACTTC. Translated, it gives CASGGIAGGETQYF. The chain employs TRBV11-2 and TRBJ2-5; 11 nucleotides line up with TRBD2. CDR1 is SGHAT, CDR2 FQNNGV, per germline. This CDR3 contains 14 residues. J lost 5 bases, V lost 8 bases, and 7 bases had no gene match.

This clonotype was detected a few times. The chain employs TRBV5-6 and TRBJ1-3; 9 bases are a match to TRBD1. This CDR3 has 15 amino acids. Germline CDR1 and CDR2: SGHDT and YYEEEE. V lost 4 bases and J lost 2; bases outside the gene matches: 4. This CDR3 is CASSPGTGTGNTIYF. DNA of the CDR3: TGTGCCAGCAGCCCGGGGACAGGGACTGGAAACACCATATATTTT. Supplemented by reference TRBV5-6 and TRBJ1-3, the full variable domain reads DAGVTQSPTHLIKTRGQQVTLRCSPKSGHDTVSWYQQALGQGPQFIFQYYEEEERQRGNFPDRFSGHQFPNYSSELNVNALLLGDSALYLCASSPGTGTGNTIYFGEGSWLTVV.

V is TRBV7-8 and J is TRBJ2-5; D may be TRBD2 (5 bases). Germline V CDR1 and CDR2: SGHVS, FQNEAQ. The CDR3 extends over 16 amino acids. Trimming stripped 1 base from V and 5 bases from J, with 17 bases between. CDR3 region: CASSLEAVGAWETQYF. For the CDR3, the DNA is TGTGCCAGCAGCTTAGAGGCGGTGGGAGCTTGGGAGACCCAGTACTTC.

The V gene is TRBV5-1, the J gene TRBJ2-4; D may match TRBD1 or TRBD2 (6 bases each). From germline, CDR1 is SGHRS and CDR2 YFSETQ. This CDR3 comprises 15 residues. With 3 bases removed from V and 9 bases from J, the gap between germline ends came to 19 bases. The chain's CDR3 is CASSWGAARMGIQYF. CDR3 nucleotide sequence: TGCGCCAGCAGCTGGGGGGCGGCGCGGATGGGCATTCAGTACTTC. Variable domain in full (rest from reference TRBV5-1 and TRBJ2-4): KAGVTQTPRYLIKTRGQQVTLSCSPISGHRSVSWYQQTPGQGLQFLFEYFSETQRNKGNFPGRFSGRQFSNSRSEMNVSTLELGDSALYLCASSWGAARMGIQYFGAGTRLSVL.

Many counts were recorded for this clonotype. V is TRBV29-1 and J is TRBJ2-7; 9 bases align to TRBD1. J was trimmed by 6 bases and V by 0 bases; bases with no gene match: 6. CDR1 SQVTM and CDR2 ANQGSEA come from the germline V gene. The CDR3 totals 14 residues. The CDR3 DNA sequence: TGCAGCGTTGAAGATCCCCGGACAGGGGCCGAGCAGTACTTC. Translating it yields CSVEDPRTGAEQYF.

This sequence joins TRBV3-1 and TRBJ1-2; D not resolved. Deletions cut 3 bases from V and 3 bases from J, with 8 bases between. This CDR3 region has 13 residues. The germline CDR1 and CDR2 sequences are LGHDT and YNNKEL (reference sequence). The CDR3 DNA reads TGTGCCAGCAGCCAGGGTCTGGACTATGGCTACACCTTC. It codes for CASSQGLDYGYTF.

Note on this clonotype: Relative to the germline gene, one junction end is altered; a read error may explain this. The genes are TRBV6-2 or TRBV6-3 and TRBJ2-7, with 7 bases aligning to TRBD2. This CDR3 contains 15 residues. Germline loops: CDR1 MNHEY, CDR2 SVGEGT. The CDR3 nucleotides are TGTGACAGCAGTTACCCCCGGGCGGGGGCCTACGAGCAGTACTTC. Amino acid sequence: CDSSYPRAGAYEQYF.

This clonotype was picked up many times. The chain has TRBV6-5 and TRBJ1-2; D is perhaps TRBD1 (6 bases). V shed 6 bases and J shed 8 bases, with 25 bases lying between them. The germline V gene encodes CDR1 MNHEY and CDR2 SVGAGI. The CDR3 runs 16 residues. CDR3 sequence reads: CASRKLGGAKSRGYTF. CDR3 DNA sequence: TGTGCCAGCAGAAAACTGGGGGGGGCCAAGTCTAGAGGCTACACCTTC.

This chain uses TRBV6-6 with TRBJ2-1; D is perhaps TRBD1 (6 bases). Germline V gene sequence: CDR1 MNHNY, CDR2 SVGAGI (reference sequence). This CDR3 is 12 amino acids long. Trimming took 2 bases from V and 12 from J, leaving 11 bases between them. CDR3 in DNA: TGTGCCAGCAGTTACCCGGACAGCAGGCAGTTCTTC. Translated: CASSYPDSRQFF.

The chain employs TRBV5-5 and TRBJ2-1; possible D gene TRBD1, 6 bases. Germline V gene lookup returns CDR1 SGHKS and CDR2 YYEKEE (reference sequence). The CDR3 has 16 residues. V was shortened by 4 bases and J by 2 bases, with 16 bases between the two germline ends. For the CDR3, the DNA is TGTGCCAGCAGCCTACGACCGGGACAAGCCTACAATGAGCAGTTCTTC. This encodes CASSLRPGQAYNEQFF. Supplemented by reference TRBV5-5 and TRBJ2-1, the full variable domain reads DAGVTQSPTHLIKTRGQQVTLRCSPISGHKSVSWYQQVLGQGPQFIFQYYEKEERGRGNFPDRFSARQFPNYSSELNVNALLLGDSALYLCASSLRPGQAYNEQFFGPGTRLTVL.

The genes are TRBV5-4 and TRBJ1-1, with no clear D. The CDR3 is 16 residues long. Trimming took off 4 bases at V and 1 base at J, with 17 bases between the two ends. Germline values: CDR1 SGHNT, CDR2 YYREEE (reference sequence). CDR3 in amino acids: CASSHLDLSANTEAFF. CDR3 DNA sequence: TGTGCCAGCAGCCACTTGGATCTCTCAGCGAACACTGAAGCTTTCTTT.

The chain combines TRBV30 with TRBJ2-7; D may be TRBD2 (6 bases). The V gene lost 2 bases and the J gene lost 6 bases, with 14 bases spanning the gap. Germline CDR1 GTSNPN, CDR2 SVGIG (reference sequence). The CDR3 is 13 residues long. This CDR3 reads CAWSKPGTGEQYF. Here the CDR3 DNA reads TGTGCCTGGAGTAAGCCAGGGACTGGCGAGCAGTACTTC.

This clonotype was observed a handful of times. The rearrangement uses TRBV12-3 or TRBV12-4 and TRBJ2-1; 7 bases are shared with TRBD2. The trim removed 6 bases at V and 1 base at J, leaving 6 bases unmatched. There are 15 residues in the CDR3. CDR3 loop: CASSLGGTSYNEQFF. CDR3 coding DNA: TGTGCCAGCAGCCTCGGGGGGACTTCCTACAATGAGCAGTTCTTC.

This clonotype has a count of ten or more. The V and J genes are TRBV5-6 and TRBJ2-3; D gene unclear. The CDR3 is made up of 14 amino acids. V shed 0 bases and J shed 0 bases, with 5 bases lying between them. Germline lookup yields CDR1 SGHDT and CDR2 YYEEEE. CDR3 protein: CASSLVVSTDTQYF. Written as DNA, the CDR3 is TGTGCCAGCAGCTTGGTAGTGAGCACAGATACGCAGTATTTT.

The chain couples TRBV4-1 to TRBJ1-2; D possibly corresponds to TRBD1 (6 bases). The CDR3 runs to 15 residues. Germline V gene data show CDR1 as MGHRA and CDR2 as YSYEKL. Trimming stripped 2 bases from V and 6 bases from J, with 16 bases between. The CDR3 DNA follows: TGCGCCAGCAGCCAACTTCAACAGGGCCTTGATGGCTACACCTTC. This sequence encodes CASSQLQQGLDGYTF.

This clonotype turned up a few times. The chain uses TRBV29-1 and TRBJ2-1; D remains unclear. The CDR3 totals 12 residues. The germline V gene encodes CDR1 SQVTM and CDR2 ANQGSEA. The V and J ends lost 3 bases and 3 bases respectively, with 6 bases between them. CDR3 coding DNA: TGCAGCGTTGAGGGGTTCTACAATGAGCAGTTCTTC. Its protein is CSVEGFYNEQFF.